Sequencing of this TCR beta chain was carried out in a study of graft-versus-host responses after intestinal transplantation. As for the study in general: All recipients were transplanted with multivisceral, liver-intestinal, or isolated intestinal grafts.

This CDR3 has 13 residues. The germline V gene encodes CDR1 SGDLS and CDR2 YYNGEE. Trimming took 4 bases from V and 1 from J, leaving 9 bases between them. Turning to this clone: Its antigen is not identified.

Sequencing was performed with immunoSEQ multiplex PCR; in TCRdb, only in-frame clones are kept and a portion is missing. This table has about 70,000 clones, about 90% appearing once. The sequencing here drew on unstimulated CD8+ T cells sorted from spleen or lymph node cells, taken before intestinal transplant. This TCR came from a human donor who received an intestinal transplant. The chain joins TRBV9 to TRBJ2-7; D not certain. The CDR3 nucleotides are TGTGCCAGCAGCTCAGACTTATCCTACGAGCAGTACTTC. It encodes CASSSDLSYEQYF. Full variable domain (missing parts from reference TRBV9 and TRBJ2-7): DSGVTQTPKHLITATGQRVTLRCSPRSGDLSVYWYQQSLDQGLQFLIQYYNGEERAKGNILERFSAQQFPDLHSELNLSSLELGDSALYFCASSSDLSYEQYFGPGTRLTVT.